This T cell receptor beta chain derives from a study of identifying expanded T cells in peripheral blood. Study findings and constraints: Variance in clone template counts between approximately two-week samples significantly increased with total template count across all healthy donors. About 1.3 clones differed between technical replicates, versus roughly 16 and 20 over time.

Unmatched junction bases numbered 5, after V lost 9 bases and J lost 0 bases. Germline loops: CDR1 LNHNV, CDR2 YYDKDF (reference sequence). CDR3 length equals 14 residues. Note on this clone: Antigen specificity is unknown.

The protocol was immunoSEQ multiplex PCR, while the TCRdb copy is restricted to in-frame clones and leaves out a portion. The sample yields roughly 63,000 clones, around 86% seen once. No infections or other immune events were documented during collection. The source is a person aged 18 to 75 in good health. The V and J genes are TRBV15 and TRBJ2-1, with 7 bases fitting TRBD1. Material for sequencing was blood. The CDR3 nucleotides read TGTGCCACGAAAGGGGGCAGCTCCTACAATGAGCAGTTCTTC. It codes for CATKGGSSYNEQFF.